This T cell receptor beta chain was sequenced during a study of blood T cell repertoires in COVID-19 (TCRdb year 2020). In terms of the full investigation: Samples covering the acute and convalescent phases of COVID-19 were provided by collaborators in the United States, Italy and Spain. The material from the prospective study consisted of cDNA or gDNA derived from T cells, B-cell-depleted T cells, or PBMCs. Subjects who had been exposed to COVID-19, were actively infected with it, or had recovered from it provided the deeply sampled blood TCRbeta repertoires that made up the dataset. The repertoires were released in a freely available public database intended as a resource for research on the immune response to SARS-CoV-2. The samples were drawn from two sources: the first 160 participants of the ongoing ImmuneRACE study, and approximately 1,300 subjects contributed by 6 global collaborators. Nearly every sample came with metadata listing a de-identified subject ID, COVID-19 status, age in years and sex. Where available, HLA class I and class II types were obtained from metadata supplied by the sample provider rather than from assay-based typing. Paper-wide results and their limitations: The quantity of clinical and demographic metadata differed by source and by participant and was supplied without curation.

A second Seattle source provided samples from volunteer blood donors who had recovered from COVID-19. The collaborating institutions used their own protocols to collect whole blood in K2EDTA tubes. For TCRbeta analysis, collaborators shipped samples as frozen whole blood, isolated PBMCs, or DNA extracted from either of those sample types. TCRbeta CDR3 regions were amplified from genomic DNA by means of the immunoSEQ Assay, a bias-controlled multiplex PCR. Processing in the source paper ran as follows. The number of nucleated cells in each sample was estimated by amplification of reference gene primers within the assay. To quantify the absolute abundance of each unique TCRbeta CDR3 rearrangement, sequence reads were collapsed and filtered. For each sample, productive Simpson clonality was calculated by taking the square root of Simpson's diversity index across productive rearrangements. TCRdb limited this immuneACCESS table to in-frame rearrangements with V and J called. A share of clones is missing; checked studies link under half to unresolved V genes, and the rest is unexplained. That table is the source of V, J and clone size, and D and trimming were worked out from the DNA. The table for this sample lists about 190,000 clones; around nine tenths of them were counted only once. The ten top clones hold 6.2% of the sample.

CDR1 and CDR2, per the germline V gene, are MNHEY and SVGAGI. From V the trimming removes 2 bases and from J it removes 6 bases, while the gene matches leave 4 bases of the junction unaccounted for. From the cysteine through the phenylalanine, the CDR3 covers 15 amino acids. Left in the record is the CDR3 DNA by itself, 45 bases read in frame from the first base. Turning to this clone: This receptor's antigen is unknown. No base-level quality is on record; no much larger clone is a single base apart.

Sequencing was carried out using peripheral blood. Recombination connected TRBV6-5 to TRBJ1-6, with TRBD1 identical over 7 junction bases. The sequence was obtained from a middle-aged woman who had recovered from COVID-19. The CDR3 region reads CASSYARQGNSPLHF. The DNA sequence is TGTGCCAGCAGTTACGCTCGACAGGGTAATTCACCCCTCCACTTT.